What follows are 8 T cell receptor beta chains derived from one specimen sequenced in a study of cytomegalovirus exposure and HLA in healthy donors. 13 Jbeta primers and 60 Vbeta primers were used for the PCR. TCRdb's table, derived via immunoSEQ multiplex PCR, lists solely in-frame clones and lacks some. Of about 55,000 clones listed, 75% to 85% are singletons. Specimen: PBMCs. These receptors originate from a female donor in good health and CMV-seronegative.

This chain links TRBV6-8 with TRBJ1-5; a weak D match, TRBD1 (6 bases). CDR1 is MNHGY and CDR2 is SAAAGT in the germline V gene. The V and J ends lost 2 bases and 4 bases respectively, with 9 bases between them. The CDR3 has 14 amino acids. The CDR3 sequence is CASSYAQGNQPQHF. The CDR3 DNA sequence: TGTGCCAGCAGTTACGCACAGGGAAATCAGCCCCAGCATTTT.

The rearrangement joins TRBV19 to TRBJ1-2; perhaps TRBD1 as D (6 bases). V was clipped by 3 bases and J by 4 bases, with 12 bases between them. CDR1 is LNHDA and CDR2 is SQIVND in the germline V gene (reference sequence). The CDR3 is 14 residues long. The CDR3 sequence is CASSISQGTYGYTF. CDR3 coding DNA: TGTGCCAGTAGTATCTCACAGGGTACCTATGGCTACACCTTC. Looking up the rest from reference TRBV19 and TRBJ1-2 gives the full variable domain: DGGITQSPKYLFRKEGQNVTLSCEQNLNHDAMYWYRQDPGQGLRLIYYSQIVNDFQKGDIAEGYSVSREKKESFPLTVTSAQKNPTAFYLCASSISQGTYGYTFGSGTRLTVV.

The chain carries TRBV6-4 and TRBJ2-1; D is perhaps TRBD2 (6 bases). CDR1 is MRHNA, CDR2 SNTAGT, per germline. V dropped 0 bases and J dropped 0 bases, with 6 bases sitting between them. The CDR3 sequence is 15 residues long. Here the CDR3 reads CASSDSAGSYNEQFF. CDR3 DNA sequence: TGTGCCAGCAGTGACTCAGCGGGCTCCTACAATGAGCAGTTCTTC.

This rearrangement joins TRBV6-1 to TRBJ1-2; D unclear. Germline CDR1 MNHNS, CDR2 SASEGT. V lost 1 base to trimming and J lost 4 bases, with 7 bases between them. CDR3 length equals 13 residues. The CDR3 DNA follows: TGTGCCAGCAGTGAAGGGCTGGTCTATGGCTACACCTTC. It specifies CASSEGLVYGYTF.

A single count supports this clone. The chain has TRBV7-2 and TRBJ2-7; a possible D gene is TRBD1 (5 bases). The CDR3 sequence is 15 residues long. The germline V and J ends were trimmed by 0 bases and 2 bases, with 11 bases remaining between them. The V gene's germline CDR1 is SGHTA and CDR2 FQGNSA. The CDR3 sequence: CASSLAWGLTYEQYF. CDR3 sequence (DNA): TGTGCCAGCAGCTTAGCGTGGGGCTTAACCTACGAGCAGTACTTC.

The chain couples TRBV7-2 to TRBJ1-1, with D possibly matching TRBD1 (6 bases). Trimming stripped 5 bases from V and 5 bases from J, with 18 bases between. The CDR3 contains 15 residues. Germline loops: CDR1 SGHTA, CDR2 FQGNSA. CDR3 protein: CASSPRGGRETEAFF. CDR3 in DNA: TGTGCCAGCAGCCCTAGGGGGGGGAGGGAGACTGAAGCTTTCTTT. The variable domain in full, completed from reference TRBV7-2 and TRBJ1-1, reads GAGVSQSPSNKVTEKGKDVELRCDPISGHTALYWYRQSLGQGLEFLIYFQGNSAPDKSGLPSDRFSAERTGGSVSTLTIQRTQQEDSAVYLCASSPRGGRETEAFFGQGTRLTVV.

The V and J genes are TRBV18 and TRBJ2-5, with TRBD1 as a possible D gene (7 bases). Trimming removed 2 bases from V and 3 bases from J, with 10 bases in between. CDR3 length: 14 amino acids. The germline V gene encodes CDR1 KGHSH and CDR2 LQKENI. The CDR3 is CASSPFRGEETQYF. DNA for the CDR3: TGTGCCAGCTCACCATTCAGGGGGGAAGAGACCCAGTACTTC.

The CDR3 reads CASSYRAGGLETQYF. The CDR3 coding sequence is TGTGCCAGCAGCTACCGAGCAGGGGGCCTGGAGACCCAGTACTTC. The chain couples TRBV7-3 to TRBJ2-5; 8 nucleotides align to TRBD1. This CDR3 has 15 residues. V lost 4 bases, J lost 5 bases, and 9 bases stayed unmatched. Germline V gene data show CDR1 as SGHTA and CDR2 as FQGTGA. The whole variable domain, remainder taken from reference TRBV7-3 and TRBJ2-5, is GAGVSQTPSNKVTEKGKYVELRCDPISGHTALYWYRQSLGQGPEFLIYFQGTGAADDSGLPNDRFFAVRPEGSVSTLKIQRTERGDSAVYLCASSYRAGGLETQYFGPGTRLLVL.